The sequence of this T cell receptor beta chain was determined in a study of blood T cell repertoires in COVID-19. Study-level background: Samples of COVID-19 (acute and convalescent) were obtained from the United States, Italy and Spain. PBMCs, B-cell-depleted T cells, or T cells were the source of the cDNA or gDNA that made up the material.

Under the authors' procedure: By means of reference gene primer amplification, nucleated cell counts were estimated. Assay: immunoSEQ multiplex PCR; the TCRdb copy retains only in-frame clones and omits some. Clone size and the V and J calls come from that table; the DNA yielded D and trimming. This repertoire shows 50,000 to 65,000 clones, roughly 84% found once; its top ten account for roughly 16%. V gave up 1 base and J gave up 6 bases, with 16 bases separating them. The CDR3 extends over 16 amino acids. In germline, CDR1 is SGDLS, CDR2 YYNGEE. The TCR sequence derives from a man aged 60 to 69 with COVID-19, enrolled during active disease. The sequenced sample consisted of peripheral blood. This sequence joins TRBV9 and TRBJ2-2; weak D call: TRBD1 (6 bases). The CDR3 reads CASSVSGMGAAGELFF. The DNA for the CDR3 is TGTGCCAGCAGCGTATCGGGGATGGGGGCAGCCGGGGAGCTGTTTTTT. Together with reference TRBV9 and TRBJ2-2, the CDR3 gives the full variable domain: DSGVTQTPKHLITATGQRVTLRCSPRSGDLSVYWYQQSLDQGLQFLIQYYNGEERAKGNILERFSAQQFPDLHSELNLSSLELGDSALYFCASSVSGMGAAGELFFGEGSRLTVL.